A single sample is the source of the 18 T cell receptor beta chains below, sequenced in a study of neurological immune-mediated disorders. TCRdb re-derived calls from the 5' RACE reads in MiXCR, one entry per CDR3 protein. Altogether some 49,000 distinct CDR3 sequences are present, around 13% being singletons, with the ten largest covering 4.5%. Time point here: longitudinal time-point 2. Sequencing was done on a sample of PBMCs. Source of these receptors: a male donor with HTLV-1-associated myelopathy (HAM/TSP).

The chain links TRBV7-2 to TRBJ2-5; weak D call: TRBD2 (6 bases). Germline V gene lookup returns CDR1 SGHTA and CDR2 FQGNSA. Trimming left V 3 bases short and J 2 bases short, with 10 bases between. This CDR3 spans 14 amino acids. The CDR3 sequence is CASSLGGNQETQYF. The DNA for the CDR3 is TGTGCCAGCAGCTTGGGGGGAAATCAAGAGACCCAGTACTTC. Full variable domain (rest looked up from reference TRBV7-2 and TRBJ2-5): GAGVSQSPSNKVTEKGKDVELRCDPISGHTALYWYRQSLGQGLEFLIYFQGNSAPDKSGLPSDRFSAERTGGSVSTLTIQRTQQEDSAVYLCASSLGGNQETQYFGPGTRLLVL.

This clonotype was recorded at least ten times. The chain links TRBV11-3 to TRBJ2-1; D remains ambiguous. Trimming stripped 5 bases from V and 9 bases from J, with 20 bases between. The length of the CDR3 is 15 residues. Germline-derived CDR1 and CDR2 are SGHNT and YENEEA. CDR3: CASSPEILSGREQFF. CDR3 DNA: TGTGCCAGCAGCCCCGAGATCCTATCCGGGCGTGAGCAGTTCTTC.

Many counts were recorded for this clonotype. The chain uses TRBV7-2 and TRBJ1-3; D is ambiguous. The CDR3 is made up of 15 amino acids. Per the germline V gene, CDR1 is SGHTA and CDR2 is FQGNSA. The ends were cut back, 0 bases at V and 4 bases at J, with 10 bases in the middle. CDR3 in DNA: TGTGCCAGCAGCTTAGCCAGGACGCTCGGAAACACCATATATTTT. Translated: CASSLARTLGNTIYF.

This clonotype has a count of ten or more. The chain employs TRBV12-3 or TRBV12-4 and TRBJ1-5; maybe TRBD1 (5 bases). The CDR3 loop spans 15 amino acids. V gave up 6 bases and J gave up 6 bases, with 18 bases separating them. This CDR3 reads CASSRGSVGSQPQHF. The CDR3 DNA reads TGTGCCAGCAGCCGGGGCTCAGTGGGAAGTCAGCCCCAGCATTTT.

In its sample, this clonotype was seen many times. The rearrangement links TRBV18 to TRBJ1-4; D unresolved. This CDR3 comprises 13 residues. Germline CDR1 KGHSH, CDR2 LQKENI. The V end was cut by 3 bases, the J end by 7 bases, with 9 bases between. CDR3 bases: TGTGCCAGCTCACCTGGTTTCGGTGAAAAACTGTTTTTT. Amino acids: CASSPGFGEKLFF.

This clonotype came up many times. The V call is TRBV9, the J call TRBJ2-1; 7 bases fit TRBD2. V dropped 4 bases and J dropped 4; count of bases not matched to a gene: 5. This CDR3 contains 14 residues. In germline, CDR1 is SGDLS, CDR2 YYNGEE. CDR3: CASSLGGLYNEQFF. CDR3 sequence (DNA): TGTGCCAGCAGCCTGGGGGGGTTATACAATGAGCAGTTCTTC.

This clonotype was seen at least ten times. The rearrangement joins TRBV7-2 to TRBJ2-7; no reliable D call. CDR3 length equals 14 residues. V was cut by 1 base and J by 1 base, with 8 bases left in between. From germline, CDR1 is SGHTA and CDR2 FQGNSA. CDR3 coding DNA: TGTGCCAGCAGCTTAGAGGGCAGATCCTACGAGCAGTACTTC. This sequence encodes CASSLEGRSYEQYF.

This clonotype has ten or more counts. The chain couples TRBV5-1 to TRBJ2-7, with TRBD1 matching over 12 bases. The CDR3 runs 14 residues. Per germline, CDR1 SGHRS and CDR2 YFSETQ. V dropped 3 bases and J dropped 5; count of bases not matched to a gene: 3. In DNA form, the CDR3 reads TGCGCCAGCAGCTCGGGACAGGGGGCAGACGAGCAGTACTTC. Translated: CASSSGQGADEQYF.

This clonotype has ten or more counts. This rearrangement joins TRBV27 to TRBJ2-3; D gene unclear. Germline V lookup: CDR1 MNHEY, CDR2 SMNVEV (reference sequence). V was pared by 5 bases and J by 7 bases, with 16 bases between. The CDR3 is made up of 14 amino acids. The CDR3 DNA reads as TGTGCCAGCAGTCCCGGTCCTTATGGTTATACGCAGTATTTT. Translating gives CASSPGPYGYTQYF.

A word on this clonotype: A junction boundary mismatches the germline segment, possibly from a read error. Written as DNA, the CDR3 is TGTGCTAGCAGCTTAGCGCTCAGGGGCGAGCAGTACTTC. It codes for CASSLALRGEQYF. This chain joins TRBV7-7 and TRBJ2-7; tentative D call: TRBD1 (6 bases). This CDR3 comprises 13 residues. The germline gives CDR1 SSHAT, CDR2 FNYEAQ (reference sequence).

This clonotype occurred many times. The V gene is TRBV5-6, the J gene TRBJ2-1, with 8 bases that match TRBD2. Unmatched junction bases numbered 5, after V lost 0 bases and J lost 0 bases. The CDR3 is 17 amino acids. CDR1 and CDR2 (germline): SGHDT, YYEEEE. The CDR3 region has the DNA TGTGCCAGCAGCTTGGAACTCGCGGGGGGCTCCTACAATGAGCAGTTCTTC. This sequence encodes CASSLELAGGSYNEQFF. Looking up the rest from reference TRBV5-6 and TRBJ2-1 gives the full variable domain: DAGVTQSPTHLIKTRGQQVTLRCSPKSGHDTVSWYQQALGQGPQFIFQYYEEEERQRGNFPDRFSGHQFPNYSSELNVNALLLGDSALYLCASSLELAGGSYNEQFFGPGTRLTVL.

This clonotype was seen ten or more times. J is TRBJ2-1 and V is TRBV5-4; D not resolved. Germline CDR1 reads SGHNT; CDR2 reads YYREEE (reference sequence). The V and J ends lost 4 bases and 10 bases respectively, with 9 bases between them. The CDR3 runs 11 residues. CDR3 region: CASSLDQEQFF. The CDR3 coding sequence is TGTGCCAGCAGCCTAGACCAGGAGCAGTTCTTC.

Ten or more counts support this clonotype. This chain joins TRBV5-1 and TRBJ1-2, with D perhaps TRBD1 (5 bases). V gave up 4 bases and J gave up 5 bases, with 12 bases separating them. The CDR3 is 13 residues long. Looked up from germline, CDR1 is SGHRS and CDR2 is YFSETQ. The CDR3 reads CASSPDTSYGYTF. In DNA form, the CDR3 reads TGCGCCAGCAGCCCGGACACCTCGTATGGCTACACCTTC.

This clonotype has at least ten counts. The gene calls are TRBV5-1 and TRBJ2-3, with D uncertain. Germline V CDR1 and CDR2: SGHRS, YFSETQ. This CDR3 has 11 residues. Trimming stripped 0 bases from V and 5 bases from J, with 1 base between. CDR3 sequence: CASSLGDTQYF. The CDR3 region has the DNA TGCGCCAGCAGCTTGGGAGATACGCAGTATTTT. Full variable domain (outside the CDR3, taken from reference TRBV5-1 and TRBJ2-3): KAGVTQTPRYLIKTRGQQVTLSCSPISGHRSVSWYQQTPGQGLQFLFEYFSETQRNKGNFPGRFSGRQFSNSRSEMNVSTLELGDSALYLCASSLGDTQYFGPGTRLTVL.

This clonotype has ten or more counts. The chain is built from TRBV7-8 and TRBJ1-3; no clear D. Trimming left V 5 bases short and J 0 bases short, with 14 bases between. This CDR3 spans 16 amino acids. Germline loops: CDR1 SGHVS, CDR2 FQNEAQ. The CDR3 DNA sequence: TGTGCCAGCAGCACCTCCAGGCTCCTCTCTGGAAACACCATATATTTT. This encodes CASSTSRLLSGNTIYF.

This clonotype was detected many times. This chain uses TRBV12-3 or TRBV12-4 with TRBJ2-7; no firm D call. The CDR3 is 14 amino acids. V was pared by 6 bases and J by 6 bases, with 18 bases between. The CDR3 reads CASSWARRASEQYF. The CDR3, as DNA: TGTGCCAGCAGCTGGGCCCGACGGGCCAGCGAGCAGTACTTC.

This clonotype showed up many times. This chain connects TRBV5-1 to TRBJ2-7; D tentatively reads TRBD1 or TRBD2 (6 bases each). From germline, CDR1 is SGHRS and CDR2 YFSETQ. This CDR3 spans 16 amino acids. With 1 base removed from V and 0 bases from J, the gap between germline ends came to 14 bases. The CDR3 loop reads CASSLSSGALSYEQYF. The CDR3 DNA sequence: TGCGCCAGCAGCTTGTCATCGGGGGCCCTCTCCTACGAGCAGTACTTC.

This clonotype was seen at least ten times. V is TRBV6-5 and J is TRBJ2-1; D is undetermined. CDR1 and CDR2 (germline): MNHEY, SVGAGI. V was clipped by 7 bases and J by 6 bases, with 10 bases between them. The CDR3 extends over 12 amino acids. CDR3 coding DNA: TGTGCCAGCACCGACGTTGGCAATGAGCAGTTCTTC. Protein sequence: CASTDVGNEQFF.